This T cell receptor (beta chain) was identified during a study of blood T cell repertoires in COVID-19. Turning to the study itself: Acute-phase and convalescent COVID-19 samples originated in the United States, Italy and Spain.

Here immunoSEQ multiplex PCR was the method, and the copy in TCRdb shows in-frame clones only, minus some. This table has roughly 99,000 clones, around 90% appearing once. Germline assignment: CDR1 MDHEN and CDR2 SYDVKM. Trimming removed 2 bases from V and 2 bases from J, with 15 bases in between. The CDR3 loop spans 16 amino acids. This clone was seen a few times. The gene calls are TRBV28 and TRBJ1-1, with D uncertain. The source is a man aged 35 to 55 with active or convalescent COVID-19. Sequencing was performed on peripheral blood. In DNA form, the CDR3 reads TGTGCCAGCAGTTTACTCTCCTCGGAGCTTAACACTGAAGCTTTCTTT. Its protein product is CASSLLSSELNTEAFF.